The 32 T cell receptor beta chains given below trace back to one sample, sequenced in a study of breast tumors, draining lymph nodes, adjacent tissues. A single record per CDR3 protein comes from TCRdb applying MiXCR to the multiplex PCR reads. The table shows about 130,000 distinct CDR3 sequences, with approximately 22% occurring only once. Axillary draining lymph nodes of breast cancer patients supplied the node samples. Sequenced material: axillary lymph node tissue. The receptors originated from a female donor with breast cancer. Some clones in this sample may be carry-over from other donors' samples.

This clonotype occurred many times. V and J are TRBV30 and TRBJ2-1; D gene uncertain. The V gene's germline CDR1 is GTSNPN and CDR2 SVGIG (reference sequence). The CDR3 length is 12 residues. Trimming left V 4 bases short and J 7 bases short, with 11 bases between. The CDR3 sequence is CAWTSQWNEQFF. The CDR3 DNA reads TGTGCCTGGACGTCCCAATGGAATGAGCAGTTCTTC.

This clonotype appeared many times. The CDR3 coding sequence is TGTGCCAGTAGTATCGAGGTCTATGGCTACACCTTC. The encoded protein is CASSIEVYGYTF. The rearrangement links TRBV19 to TRBJ1-2; D gene ambiguous. Trimming cost V 3 bases and J 4 bases, with 6 bases left between them. The CDR3 totals 12 residues. CDR1 is LNHDA and CDR2 is SQIVND in the germline V gene (reference sequence).

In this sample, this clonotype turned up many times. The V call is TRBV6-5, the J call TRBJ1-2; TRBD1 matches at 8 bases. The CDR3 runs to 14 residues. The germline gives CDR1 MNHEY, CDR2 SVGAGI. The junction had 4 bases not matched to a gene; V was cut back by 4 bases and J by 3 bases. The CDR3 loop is CASSFSGGHYGYTF. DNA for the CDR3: TGTGCCAGCAGTTTCTCAGGGGGCCACTATGGCTACACCTTC.

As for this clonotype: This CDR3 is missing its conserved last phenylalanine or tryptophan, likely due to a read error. CDR3 nucleotide sequence: TGCAGTGCTAGAGCTTACCAATTTAAAGGGCTAGCGGGAACCTACGAGCAGTACCTC. Translation gives CSARAYQFKGLAGTYEQYL. V usage is TRBV20-1 and J usage is TRBJ2-7; 9 bases are shared with TRBD2. Per germline, CDR1 DFQATT and CDR2 SNEGSKA (reference sequence). The junction had 18 bases not matched to a gene; V was cut back by 1 base and J by 2 bases. The CDR3 covers 19 residues.

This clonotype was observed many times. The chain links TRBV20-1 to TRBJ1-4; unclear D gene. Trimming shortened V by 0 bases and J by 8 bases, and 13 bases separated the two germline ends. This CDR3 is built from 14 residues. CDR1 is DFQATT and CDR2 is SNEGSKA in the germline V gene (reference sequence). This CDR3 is CSARDGPRPEKLFF. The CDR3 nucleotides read TGCAGTGCTAGAGATGGGCCAAGGCCGGAAAAACTGTTTTTT.

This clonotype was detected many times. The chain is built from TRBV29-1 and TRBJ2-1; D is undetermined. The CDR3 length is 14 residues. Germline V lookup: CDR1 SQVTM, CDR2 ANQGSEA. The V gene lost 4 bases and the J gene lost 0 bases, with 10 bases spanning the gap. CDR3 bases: TGCAGCGTTGTGGCCAGCAGCTCCTACAATGAGCAGTTCTTC. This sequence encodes CSVVASSSYNEQFF.

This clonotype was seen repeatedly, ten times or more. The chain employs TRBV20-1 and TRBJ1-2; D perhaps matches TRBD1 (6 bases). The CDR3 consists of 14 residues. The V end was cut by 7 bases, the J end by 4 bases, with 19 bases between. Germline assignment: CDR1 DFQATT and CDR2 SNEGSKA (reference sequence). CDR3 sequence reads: CSGENRDTAYGYTF. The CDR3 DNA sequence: TGCAGTGGAGAAAACCGGGACACCGCCTATGGCTACACCTTC.

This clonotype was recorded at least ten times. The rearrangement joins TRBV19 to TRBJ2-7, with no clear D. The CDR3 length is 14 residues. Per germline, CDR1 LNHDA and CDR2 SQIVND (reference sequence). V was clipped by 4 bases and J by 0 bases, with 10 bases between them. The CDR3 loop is CASSTQYSSYEQYF. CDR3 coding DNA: TGTGCCAGTAGTACACAGTACAGCTCCTACGAGCAGTACTTC.

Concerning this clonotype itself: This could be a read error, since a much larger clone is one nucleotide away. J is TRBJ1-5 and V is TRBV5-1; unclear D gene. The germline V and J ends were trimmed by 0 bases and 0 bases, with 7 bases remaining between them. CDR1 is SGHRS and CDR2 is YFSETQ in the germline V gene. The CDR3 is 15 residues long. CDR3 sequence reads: CASSLDGCSNQPQHF. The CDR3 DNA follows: TGCGCCAGCAGCTTGGATGGATGTAGCAATCAGCCCCAGCATTTT.

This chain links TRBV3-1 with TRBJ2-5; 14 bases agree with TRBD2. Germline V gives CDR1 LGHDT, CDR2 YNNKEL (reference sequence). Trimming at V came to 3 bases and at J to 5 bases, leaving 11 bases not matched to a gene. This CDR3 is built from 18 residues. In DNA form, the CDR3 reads TGTGCCAGCAGCCATTGCGGGACTAGCGGGAGTAATTTTGAGACCCAGTACTTC. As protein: CASSHCGTSGSNFETQYF.

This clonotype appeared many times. CDR3 bases: TGTGCCAGCAGTGTGCGGGGATTCTATGGCTACACCTTC. Its translation is CASSVRGFYGYTF. The rearrangement uses TRBV2 and TRBJ1-2; D gene ambiguous. The CDR3 contains 13 residues. Germline V CDR1 and CDR2: SNHLY, FYNNEI. V was clipped by 4 bases and J by 4 bases, with 10 bases between them.

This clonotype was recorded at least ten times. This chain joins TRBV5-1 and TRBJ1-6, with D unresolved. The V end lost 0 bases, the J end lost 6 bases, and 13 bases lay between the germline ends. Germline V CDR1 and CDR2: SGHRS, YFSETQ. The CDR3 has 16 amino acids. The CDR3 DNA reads TGCGCCAGCAGCTTGGCGGGTAGAGGCTCTAATTCACCCCTCCACTTT. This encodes CASSLAGRGSNSPLHF.

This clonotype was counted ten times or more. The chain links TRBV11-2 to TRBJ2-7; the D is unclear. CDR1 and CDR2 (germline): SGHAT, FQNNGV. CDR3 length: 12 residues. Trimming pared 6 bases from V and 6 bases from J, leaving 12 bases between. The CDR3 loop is CASSLGFGEQYF. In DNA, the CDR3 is TGTGCCAGCAGTCTGGGCTTCGGCGAGCAGTACTTC.

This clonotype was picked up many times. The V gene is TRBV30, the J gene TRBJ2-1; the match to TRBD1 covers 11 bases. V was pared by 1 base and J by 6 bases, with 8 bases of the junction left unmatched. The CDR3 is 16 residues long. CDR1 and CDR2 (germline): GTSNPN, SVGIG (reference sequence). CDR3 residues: CAWSATGQGVINEQFF. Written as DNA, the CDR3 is TGTGCCTGGAGTGCGACGGGACAGGGGGTAATCAATGAGCAGTTCTTC.

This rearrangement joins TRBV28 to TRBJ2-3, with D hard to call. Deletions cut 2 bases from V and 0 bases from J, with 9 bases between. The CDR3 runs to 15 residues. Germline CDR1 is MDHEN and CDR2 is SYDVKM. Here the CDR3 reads CASSLISSSTDTQYF. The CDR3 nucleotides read TGTGCCAGCAGTTTAATTTCCTCTAGCACAGATACGCAGTATTTT.

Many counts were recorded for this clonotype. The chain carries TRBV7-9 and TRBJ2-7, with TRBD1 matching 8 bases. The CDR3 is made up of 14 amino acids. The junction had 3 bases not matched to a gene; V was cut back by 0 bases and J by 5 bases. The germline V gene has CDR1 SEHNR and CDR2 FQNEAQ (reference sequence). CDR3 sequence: CASSLAAGGHEQYF. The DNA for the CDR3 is TGTGCCAGCAGCTTAGCAGCAGGGGGCCACGAGCAGTACTTC.

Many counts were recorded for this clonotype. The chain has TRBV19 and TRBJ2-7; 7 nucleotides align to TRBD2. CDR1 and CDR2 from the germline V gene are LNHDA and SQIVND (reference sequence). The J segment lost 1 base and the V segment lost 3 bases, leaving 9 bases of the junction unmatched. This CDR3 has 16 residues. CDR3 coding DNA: TGTGCCAGTAGTATGAACGGGAGGACCGGTTCCTACGAGCAGTACTTC. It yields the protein CASSMNGRTGSYEQYF.

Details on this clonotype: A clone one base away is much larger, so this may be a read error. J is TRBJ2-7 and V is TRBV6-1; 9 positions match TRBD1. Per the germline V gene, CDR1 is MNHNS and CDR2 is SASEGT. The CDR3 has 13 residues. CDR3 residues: CASRRQGVGEQCF. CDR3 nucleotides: TGTGCCAGCAGGCGACAGGGGGTGGGGGAGCAGTGCTTC.

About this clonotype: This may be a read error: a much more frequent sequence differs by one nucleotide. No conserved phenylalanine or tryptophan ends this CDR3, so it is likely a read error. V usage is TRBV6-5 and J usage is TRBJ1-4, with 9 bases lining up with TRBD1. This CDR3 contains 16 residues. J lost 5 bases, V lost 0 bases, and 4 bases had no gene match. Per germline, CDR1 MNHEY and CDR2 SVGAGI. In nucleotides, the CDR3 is TGTGCCAGCAGTTACTCTAGGGGGACAGGGAATGAAAAACTGTTTCTT. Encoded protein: CASSYSRGTGNEKLFL.

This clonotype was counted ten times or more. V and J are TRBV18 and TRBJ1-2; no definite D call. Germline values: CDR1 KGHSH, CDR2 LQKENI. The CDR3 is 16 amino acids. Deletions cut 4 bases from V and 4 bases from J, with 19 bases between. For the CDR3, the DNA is TGTGCCAGCTCACGGGCAACTTCGGACTGGGGCTATGGCTACACCTTC. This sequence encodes CASSRATSDWGYGYTF.

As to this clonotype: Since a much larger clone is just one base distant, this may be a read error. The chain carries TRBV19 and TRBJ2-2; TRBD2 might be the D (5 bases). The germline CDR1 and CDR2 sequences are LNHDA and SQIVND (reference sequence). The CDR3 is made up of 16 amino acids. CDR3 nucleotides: TGTGCCAGTAGCCGAAGGGATTGGGCGAACACCGGGGAGCTGCTTTTT. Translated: CASSRRDWANTGELLF.

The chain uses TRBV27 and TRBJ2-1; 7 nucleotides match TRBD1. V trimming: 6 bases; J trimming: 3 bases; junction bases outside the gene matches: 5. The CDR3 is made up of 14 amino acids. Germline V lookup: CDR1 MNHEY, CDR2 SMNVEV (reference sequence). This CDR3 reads CASSRTGSYNEQFF. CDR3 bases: TGTGCCAGCAGCCGGACAGGAAGCTACAATGAGCAGTTCTTC.

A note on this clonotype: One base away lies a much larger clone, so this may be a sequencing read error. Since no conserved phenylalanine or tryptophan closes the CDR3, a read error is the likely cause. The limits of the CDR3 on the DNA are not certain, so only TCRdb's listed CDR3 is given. This CDR3 is CASSEVVRGFHL. The chain couples TRBV6-1 to TRBJ1-6; the table's TRBD1 call for D was not verified on the DNA. Germline V gene data show CDR1 as MNHNS and CDR2 as SASEGT. Both ends counted, the CDR3 spans 12 residues.

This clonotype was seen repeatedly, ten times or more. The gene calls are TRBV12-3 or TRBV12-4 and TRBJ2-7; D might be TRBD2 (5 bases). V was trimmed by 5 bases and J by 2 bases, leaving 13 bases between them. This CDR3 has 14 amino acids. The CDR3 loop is CASSAGGPPYEQYF. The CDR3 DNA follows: TGTGCCAGCAGTGCGGGTGGCCCCCCCTACGAGCAGTACTTC.

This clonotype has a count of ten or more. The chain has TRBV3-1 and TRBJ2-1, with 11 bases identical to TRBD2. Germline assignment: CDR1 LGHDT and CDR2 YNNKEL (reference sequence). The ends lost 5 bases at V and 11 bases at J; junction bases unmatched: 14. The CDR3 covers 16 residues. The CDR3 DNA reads TGTGCCAGCAGCTCAAACCCATTAGCGGGAGGGCCGAAGCAGTTCTTC. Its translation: CASSSNPLAGGPKQFF.

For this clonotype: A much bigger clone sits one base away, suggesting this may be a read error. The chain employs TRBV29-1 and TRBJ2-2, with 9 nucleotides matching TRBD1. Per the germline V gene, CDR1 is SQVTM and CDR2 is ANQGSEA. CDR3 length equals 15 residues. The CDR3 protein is CSVEGDRDYAGGLFF. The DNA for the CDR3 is TGCAGCGTTGAAGGGGACAGGGATTACGCCGGGGGGCTGTTTTTT.

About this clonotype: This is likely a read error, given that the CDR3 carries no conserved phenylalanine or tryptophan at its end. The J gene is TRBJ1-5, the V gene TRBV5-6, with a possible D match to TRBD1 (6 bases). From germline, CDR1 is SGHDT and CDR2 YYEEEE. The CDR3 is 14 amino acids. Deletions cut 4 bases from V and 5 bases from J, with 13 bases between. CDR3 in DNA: TGTGCCAGCAGCCCGTCCAGGGGTTATCAGCCCCAGCATTCT. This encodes CASSPSRGYQPQHS.

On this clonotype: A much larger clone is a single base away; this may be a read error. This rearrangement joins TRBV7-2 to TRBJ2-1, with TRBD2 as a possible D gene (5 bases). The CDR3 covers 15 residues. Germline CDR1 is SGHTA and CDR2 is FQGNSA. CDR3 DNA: TGTGCCAGCAGCTTTTCGGCTAGCAGAAATAATGAGCAGTCCTTC. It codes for CASSFSASRNNEQSF. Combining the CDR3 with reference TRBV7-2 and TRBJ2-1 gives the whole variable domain GAGVSQSPSNKVTEKGKDVELRCDPISGHTALYWYRQSLGQGLEFLIYFQGNSAPDKSGLPSDRFSAERTGGSVSTLTIQRTQQEDSAVYLCASSFSASRNNEQSFGPGTRLTVL.

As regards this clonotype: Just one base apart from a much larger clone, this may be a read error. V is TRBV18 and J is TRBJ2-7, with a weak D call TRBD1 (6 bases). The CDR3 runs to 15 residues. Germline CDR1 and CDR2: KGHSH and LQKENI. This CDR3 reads CASPPSPGTSYEQYF. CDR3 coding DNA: TGTGCCAGCCCACCTTCTCCCGGGACATCCTACGAGCAGTACTTC.

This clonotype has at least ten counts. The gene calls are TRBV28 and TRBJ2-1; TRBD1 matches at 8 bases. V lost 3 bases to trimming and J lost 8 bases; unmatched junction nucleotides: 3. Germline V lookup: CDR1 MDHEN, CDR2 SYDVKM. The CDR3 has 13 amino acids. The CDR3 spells CASSLYRGDEQFF. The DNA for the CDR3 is TGTGCCAGCAGTTTGTACAGGGGGGATGAGCAGTTCTTC.

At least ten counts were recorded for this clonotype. CDR3 loop: CASSGTGFSGANVLTF. DNA for the CDR3: TGTGCCAGCAGTGGCACAGGATTCTCTGGGGCCAACGTCCTGACTTTC. The V and J genes are TRBV6-1 and TRBJ2-6; TRBD1 might be the D (5 bases). V was trimmed by 4 bases and J by 0 bases, leaving 10 bases between them. The germline gives CDR1 MNHNS, CDR2 SASEGT. The CDR3 has 16 residues.

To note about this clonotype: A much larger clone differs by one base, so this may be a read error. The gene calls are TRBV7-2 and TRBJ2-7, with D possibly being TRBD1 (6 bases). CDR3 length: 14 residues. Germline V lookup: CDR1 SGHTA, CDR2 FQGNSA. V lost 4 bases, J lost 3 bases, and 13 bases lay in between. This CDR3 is CASSSTGSDYEQYF. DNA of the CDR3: TGTGCCAGCAGCTCAACAGGGTCTGACTACGAGCAGTACTTC.